One sample yielded the 16 T cell receptor beta chains listed below, sequenced in a study of patients and donors after allogeneic stem cell transplantation. TCRdb independently ran MiXCR on the RT-PCR reads; one entry per CDR3 protein. The top ten hold less than 8.5% of the sample, which has 410,000 or so distinct CDR3 sequences, approximately 16% seen once. Material: blood, either unsorted or a sorted T cell fraction (not recorded which). These TCRs come from a human donor who was either an allogeneic HSCT recipient or a stem cell or donor lymphocyte infusion donor (not recorded which). It is not recorded whose cells these are; they may come from a transplant donor.

This clonotype was detected only a few times. The V call is TRBV12-3 or TRBV12-4, the J call TRBJ2-1, with D maybe TRBD1 (6 bases). The V end lost 6 bases, the J end lost 9 bases, and 18 bases lay between the germline ends. This CDR3 region has 14 residues. In nucleotides, the CDR3 is TGTGCCAGCAGACAGAGACAACAGGGTCCTGAGCAGTTCTTC. Translating gives CASRQRQQGPEQFF.

This clonotype was found a few times. The chain is built from TRBV3-1 and TRBJ2-4; D tentatively fits TRBD1 or TRBD2 (5 bases each). Germline CDR1 reads LGHDT; CDR2 reads YNNKEL (reference sequence). The CDR3 contains 19 residues. Trimming left V 0 bases short and J 0 bases short, with 18 bases between. As DNA, the CDR3 is TGTGCCAGCAGCCAAGATTCGTATAAGGGACGGATAGCCAAAAACATTCAGTACTTC. Translated, it gives CASSQDSYKGRIAKNIQYF.

This clonotype was seen a few times. The rearrangement links TRBV27 to TRBJ2-2, with a possible D match to TRBD1 (5 bases). Trimming took 5 bases from V and 4 from J, leaving 11 bases between them. The CDR3 is made up of 14 amino acids. Germline V gene lookup returns CDR1 MNHEY and CDR2 SMNVEV (reference sequence). The CDR3 loop is CASSPQTATGELFF. The DNA of the CDR3 is TGTGCCAGCAGTCCCCAGACAGCCACCGGGGAGCTGTTTTTT.

In its sample, this clonotype was seen a few times. The chain joins TRBV3-1 to TRBJ2-5; no definite D call. Deletions cut 1 base from V and 5 bases from J, with 5 bases between. Germline V gives CDR1 LGHDT, CDR2 YNNKEL (reference sequence). The CDR3 consists of 12 residues. CDR3 amino acids: CASSQASETQYF. The CDR3 coding sequence is TGTGCCAGCAGCCAAGCGTCGGAGACCCAGTACTTC.

This chain uses TRBV18 with TRBJ2-7, with 7 bases aligning to TRBD1. This CDR3 is 14 amino acids long. Germline lookup yields CDR1 KGHSH and CDR2 LQKENI. V gave up 1 base and J gave up 7 bases; unmatched junction bases: 7. The CDR3 DNA reads TGTGCCAGCTCACCACGCGGGCAGGGGGTAGAGCAGTACTTC. Translating it yields CASSPRGQGVEQYF.

This clonotype showed up just once. The rearrangement links TRBV20-1 to TRBJ1-4; 7 nucleotides match TRBD1. Germline loops: CDR1 DFQATT, CDR2 SNEGSKA (reference sequence). This CDR3 has 12 residues. J gave up 7 bases and V 5 bases, and 4 bases lay outside the gene matches. CDR3 DNA sequence: TGCAGTGCTTCTAGACAGGGTGAAAAACTGTTTTTT. Translated, it gives CSASRQGEKLFF.

J is TRBJ2-5 and V is TRBV6-5, with a possible D match to TRBD1 (6 bases). Trimming left V 8 bases short and J 2 bases short, with 6 bases between. The CDR3 is 11 residues long. Germline loops: CDR1 MNHEY, CDR2 SVGAGI. The CDR3, as DNA: TGTGCCAGCGGACAGCAAGAGACCCAGTACTTC. Translated: CASGQQETQYF.

CDR3 nucleotide sequence: TGCAGTGCTAGAGATAGCCAGCGGGGGGACACCGGGGAGCTGTTTTTT. This gives the protein CSARDSQRGDTGELFF. This chain uses TRBV20-1 with TRBJ2-2; 9 bases align to TRBD2. CDR1 and CDR2 (germline): DFQATT, SNEGSKA (reference sequence). This CDR3 has 16 amino acids. V gave up 0 bases and J gave up 3 bases; unmatched junction bases: 5.

This clonotype has more than one count but fewer than ten. The chain uses TRBV5-1 and TRBJ2-1; 10 nucleotides align to TRBD2. V lost 4 bases and J lost 7; bases outside the gene matches: 11. Germline-derived CDR1 and CDR2 are SGHRS and YFSETQ. CDR3 length: 16 residues. In DNA, the CDR3 is TGCGCCAGCAGCGTGACCAGGGGACTAGCGTCTAATGAGCAGTTCTTC. Its translation: CASSVTRGLASNEQFF.

V and J are TRBV12-3 or TRBV12-4 and TRBJ2-7; D is perhaps TRBD1 (5 bases). V was cut by 6 bases and J by 1 base, with 16 bases left in between. There are 15 residues in the CDR3. CDR3 DNA sequence: TGTGCCAGCAGGCCAGGGAATACAAATTCCTACGAGCAGTACTTC. It specifies CASRPGNTNSYEQYF.

The J gene is TRBJ1-5, the V gene TRBV6-2 or TRBV6-3; maybe TRBD1 (6 bases). CDR1 is MNHEY, CDR2 SVGEGT, per germline. This CDR3 has 13 residues. V was pared by 5 bases and J by 7 bases, with 12 bases between. Written as DNA, the CDR3 is TGTGCCAGCAGTGCGGACAGCCTACAGCCCCAGCATTTT. Protein: CASSADSLQPQHF.

The chain links TRBV4-2 to TRBJ2-7; 11 nucleotides align to TRBD2. This CDR3 is 15 amino acids long. The junction had 6 bases not matched to a gene; V was cut back by 4 bases and J by 4 bases. Germline-derived CDR1 and CDR2 are LGHNA and YNFKEQ. In DNA, the CDR3 is TGTGCCAGCAGCCTGGGGACTAGCGGAGATTACGAGCAGTACTTC. Residues: CASSLGTSGDYEQYF.

The chain has TRBV6-2 or TRBV6-3 and TRBJ2-1, with a tentative D call TRBD1 (6 bases). The germline gives CDR1 MNHEY, CDR2 SVGEGT. Trimming took off 6 bases at V and 8 bases at J, with 20 bases between the two ends. The CDR3 spans 15 residues. CDR3 sequence: CASSLGGPRNDEQFF. The CDR3, as DNA: TGTGCCAGCAGCTTAGGGGGTCCCAGGAACGATGAGCAGTTCTTC.

This chain links TRBV20-1 with TRBJ1-5; 8 bases are shared with TRBD1. The CDR3 totals 14 residues. V trimming: 1 base; J trimming: 5 bases; junction bases outside the gene matches: 4. Germline CDR1 is DFQATT and CDR2 is SNEGSKA (reference sequence). The CDR3 spells CSARGQGADQPQHF. CDR3 coding DNA: TGCAGTGCTAGAGGGCAGGGGGCAGATCAGCCCCAGCATTTT.

V gene TRBV9 combines with J gene TRBJ2-2, with 8 bases fitting TRBD1. The CDR3 has 16 amino acids. Unmatched junction bases numbered 3, after V lost 0 bases and J lost 2 bases. Germline V gene sequence: CDR1 SGDLS, CDR2 YYNGEE. CDR3 DNA sequence: TGTGCCAGCAGCGTAGGCAGGGGGCCCAACACCGGGGAGCTGTTTTTT. It codes for CASSVGRGPNTGELFF. Variable domain in full (rest from reference TRBV9 and TRBJ2-2): DSGVTQTPKHLITATGQRVTLRCSPRSGDLSVYWYQQSLDQGLQFLIQYYNGEERAKGNILERFSAQQFPDLHSELNLSSLELGDSALYFCASSVGRGPNTGELFFGEGSRLTVL.

This clonotype was detected only a few times. The chain has TRBV29-1 and TRBJ2-1, with no clear D. The V gene lost 3 bases and the J gene lost 9 bases, with 12 bases spanning the gap. Per the germline V gene, CDR1 is SQVTM and CDR2 is ANQGSEA. CDR3 length: 12 residues. The CDR3 nucleotides are TGCAGCGTTGAGATCGATCCGGGTGAGCAGTTCTTC. Translation: CSVEIDPGEQFF.